The source of this TCR beta chain is a study of response to subunit inactivated influenza vaccine. Study-level points and caveats: Only a handful of new T cells, the authors suggested, are recruited with each seasonal influenza vaccination.

From the RT-PCR reads, TCRdb called clonotypes with MiXCR, one entry per CDR3 protein. The repertoire includes some 500,000 distinct CDR3 sequences, over 10% of them detected once, and around 13% sits in the top ten. Of note for this clonotype: The antigen is unknown.

The V and J ends lost 7 bases and 4 bases, in that order; junction bases with no gene match: 6. Germline V gene lookup returns CDR1 MDHEN and CDR2 SYDVKM. The CDR3 runs 13 residues. This rearrangement joins TRBV28 to TRBJ1-1, with 7 bases matching TRBD1. The TCR was taken from a man aged 45-65 years who received an inactivated influenza vaccine. The sequences come from PBMCs from blood, collected 40 to 50 days after vaccination. As DNA, the CDR3 is TGTGCCAGCAACACAGGGGTGGGCACTGAAGCTTTCTTT. Translating it yields CASNTGVGTEAFF. Combining the CDR3 with reference TRBV28 and TRBJ1-1 gives the whole variable domain DVKVTQSSRYLVKRTGEKVFLECVQDMDHENMFWYRQDPGLGLRLIYFSYDVKMKEKGDIPEGYSVSREKKERFSLILESASTNQTSMYLCASNTGVGTEAFFGQGTRLTVV.